This entry lists 13 T cell receptor beta chains sequenced from one sample in a study of breast tumors, draining lymph nodes, adjacent tissues. The lymph nodes were axillary draining lymph nodes from breast cancer patients. TCRdb called the multiplex PCR reads again in MiXCR, with one record for every CDR3 protein. This table has roughly 100,000 distinct CDR3 sequences, about 30% appearing once. The sample taken for sequencing was axillary lymph node tissue. The receptor set was obtained from a female donor with breast cancer. Some clones in this sample may be carry-over from other donors' samples.

The table lists this clonotype with many counts. This sequence may be a read error, since a much larger clone differs from it by one base. This chain links TRBV7-9 with TRBJ2-7, with a tentative D call TRBD2 (6 bases). The CDR3 sequence is 15 residues long. Germline values: CDR1 SEHNR, CDR2 FQNEAQ (reference sequence). CDR3 DNA sequence: TGTGCCAGCGGCTTAGGAGGGGCACGATCCTACGAGCAGTACTTC. Protein: CASGLGGARSYEQYF.

This clonotype was detected many times. This rearrangement joins TRBV6-2 or TRBV6-3 to TRBJ1-2; D may be TRBD1 (6 bases). This CDR3 spans 15 amino acids. Looked up from germline, CDR1 is MNHEY and CDR2 is SVGEGT. Deletions cut 0 bases from V and 5 bases from J, with 13 bases between. CDR3 DNA sequence: TGTGCCAGCAGTTACTCGACAGGCGACTTTTATGGCTACACCTTC. It yields the protein CASSYSTGDFYGYTF.

This clonotype has at least ten counts. Being one base from a much bigger clone, this may be a read error. V usage is TRBV20-1 and J usage is TRBJ1-2; 12 bases fit TRBD1. Germline V gene lookup returns CDR1 DFQATT and CDR2 SNEGSKA (reference sequence). The CDR3 has 13 amino acids. Written as DNA, the CDR3 is TGCAGGGTCCCGGGACAGGGGGCCTCTGCCTACACCTTC. It yields the protein CRVPGQGASAYTF.

This clonotype has more than one count but fewer than ten. This chain connects TRBV27 to TRBJ2-4, with 7 positions matching TRBD1. Germline-derived CDR1 and CDR2 are MNHEY and SMNVEV (reference sequence). After removal of 1 base from V and 6 bases from J, the junction contained 6 bases not matched to a gene. The CDR3 loop spans 15 amino acids. The CDR3 is CASSLYAGGGNIQYF. For the CDR3, the DNA is TGTGCCAGCAGTTTATATGCAGGGGGTGGAAACATTCAGTACTTC.

Worth noting for this clonotype: One end of the junction does not line up with germline, which may come from a read error. The rearrangement joins TRBV20-1 to TRBJ2-5, with 8 bases aligning to TRBD1. Germline loops: CDR1 DFQATT, CDR2 SNEGSKA (reference sequence). The CDR3 runs 12 residues. CDR3 sequence (DNA): TGCAGTGTCACAGGGGGTCAAGAGACCCAGGACTTC. It yields the protein CSVTGGQETQDF.

A remark on this clonotype: Germline is not matched at one junction end, which may reflect a read error. This sequence joins TRBV7-4 and TRBJ2-5, with D maybe TRBD2 (6 bases). Germline-derived CDR1 and CDR2 are SGHVT and SQSDAQ. This CDR3 is 11 amino acids long. The CDR3 here is CASREAETQYF. CDR3 bases: TGCGCCAGCAGGGAGGCGGAGACCCAGTACTTC.

A remark on this clonotype: The junction departs from germline at one end; a sequencing error may be responsible. The V and J genes are TRBV3-1 and TRBJ2-7, with D unclear. The CDR3 is 14 residues long. The germline gives CDR1 LGHDT, CDR2 YNNKEL (reference sequence). CDR3 coding DNA: TGCGCCAGCAGCCAAGTGAGGCAAAGCTACAAGCAGTACTTC. Its translation is CASSQVRQSYKQYF.

The table lists this clonotype with many counts. The chain employs TRBV5-1 and TRBJ2-7; D is perhaps TRBD2 (6 bases). Germline V lookup: CDR1 SGHRS, CDR2 YFSETQ. V was pared by 4 bases and J by 3 bases, with 20 bases between. This CDR3 has 16 amino acids. CDR3 sequence: CASSLPVAGSFYEQYF. CDR3 coding DNA: TGCGCCAGCAGCCTCCCGGTGGCGGGGAGTTTCTACGAGCAGTACTTC. The variable domain in full, completed from reference TRBV5-1 and TRBJ2-7, reads KAGVTQTPRYLIKTRGQQVTLSCSPISGHRSVSWYQQTPGQGLQFLFEYFSETQRNKGNFPGRFSGRQFSNSRSEMNVSTLELGDSALYLCASSLPVAGSFYEQYFGPGTRLTVT.

This clonotype was found many times. The chain recombines TRBV12-3 or TRBV12-4 with TRBJ2-7; 9 positions match TRBD1. Losses at the gene ends were 3 bases for V and 3 bases for J; bases not matched to a gene: 6. The CDR3 has 15 amino acids. CDR3 bases: TGTGCCAGCAGTTTCGGGGGGACAGGGTACTACGAGCAGTACTTC. Its translation is CASSFGGTGYYEQYF.

This clonotype was recorded many times. The chain links TRBV6-5 to TRBJ2-7; no firm D call. This CDR3 spans 11 amino acids. CDR1 MNHEY and CDR2 SVGAGI come from the germline V gene. Trimming shortened V by 1 base and J by 3 bases, and 1 base separated the two germline ends. This CDR3 is CASSYYYEQYF. CDR3 sequence (DNA): TGTGCCAGCAGTTACTACTACGAGCAGTACTTC.

This clonotype was detected many times. The chain joins TRBV7-9 to TRBJ2-2, with a tentative D call TRBD1 (6 bases). Germline V gives CDR1 SEHNR, CDR2 FQNEAQ (reference sequence). V was shortened by 5 bases and J by 2 bases, with 15 bases between the two germline ends. This CDR3 region has 16 residues. The CDR3 is CASSRFRGINTGELFF. DNA for the CDR3: TGTGCCAGCAGCCGATTTAGGGGGATCAACACCGGGGAGCTGTTTTTT.

The table lists this clonotype with a count of one. V and J are TRBV20-1 and TRBJ2-7; 8 bases align to TRBD1. The CDR3 length is 13 residues. V lost 4 bases, J lost 4 bases, and 6 bases stayed unmatched. Germline V gene lookup returns CDR1 DFQATT and CDR2 SNEGSKA (reference sequence). CDR3 sequence: CSAIWTGTYEQYF. The CDR3 bases are TGCAGTGCTATATGGACAGGGACTTACGAGCAGTACTTC.

This clonotype was observed a single time. A much larger clone sits a single nucleotide away, making a read error possible. The V call is TRBV12-3 or TRBV12-4, the J call TRBJ2-7; D perhaps matches TRBD1 (6 bases). The CDR3 spans 15 residues. The germline V and J ends were trimmed by 3 bases and 0 bases, with 12 bases remaining between them. The CDR3 nucleotides are TGTGCCAGCAGTTTCGTGGGGGCCTCCTCCTACGAGCAGTACTTC. It encodes CASSFVGASSYEQYF.